The 18 T cell receptor beta chains listed next were all sequenced from one sample in a study of blood T cell repertoires in COVID-19. Data came from immunoSEQ multiplex PCR; TCRdb stores just in-frame clones and leaves some out. The table records roughly 570,000 clones, about 88% of them present only once. The sample was peripheral blood. The receptors were gathered from a woman between 45 and 60 years old with COVID-19, enrolled during active disease.

The rearrangement links TRBV5-1 to TRBJ2-3, with D tentatively TRBD1 (5 bases). Trimming pared 2 bases from V and 2 bases from J, leaving 9 bases between. From germline, CDR1 is SGHRS and CDR2 YFSETQ. CDR3 size: 14 residues. The DNA for the CDR3 is TGCGCCAGCAGCTTCCCGGACAACACAGATACGCAGTATTTT. Protein sequence: CASSFPDNTDTQYF.

V and J are TRBV5-1 and TRBJ1-2, with TRBD1 identical over 9 bases. This CDR3 has 18 amino acids. Germline V gene sequence: CDR1 SGHRS, CDR2 YFSETQ. V gave up 4 bases and J gave up 4 bases; unmatched junction bases: 17. CDR3 sequence reads: CASSPSVGGPGQGYGYTF. In DNA form, the CDR3 reads TGCGCCAGCAGCCCATCCGTAGGAGGACCGGGACAGGGCTATGGCTACACCTTC.

The rearrangement joins TRBV4-1 to TRBJ2-7; no clear D. This CDR3 has 13 residues. Germline V CDR1 and CDR2: MGHRA, YSYEKL. V lost 0 bases and J 3 bases, leaving 6 bases between the germline ends. As DNA, the CDR3 is TGCGCCAGCAGCCAAGATCCCTTCTACGAGCAGTACTTC. Residues: CASSQDPFYEQYF.

The rearrangement uses TRBV5-4 and TRBJ1-2, with no clear D. V lost 4 bases to trimming and J lost 0 bases, with 16 bases between them. Germline values: CDR1 SGHNT, CDR2 YYREEE (reference sequence). CDR3 size: 16 residues. Here the CDR3 reads CASSPNYMKSNYGYTF. The CDR3 nucleotides are TGTGCCAGCAGCCCCAACTACATGAAATCTAACTATGGCTACACCTTC.

The CDR3 DNA sequence: TGCGCCAGCAGCCCCGGTCCTGGAAACACCATATATTTT. It encodes CASSPGPGNTIYF. The rearrangement links TRBV4-1 to TRBJ1-3; unclear D gene. Germline lookup yields CDR1 MGHRA and CDR2 YSYEKL. The V end lost 4 bases, the J end lost 2 bases, and 6 bases lay between the germline ends. This CDR3 contains 13 residues.

This rearrangement joins TRBV6-6 to TRBJ1-5; D not certain. Germline values: CDR1 MNHNY, CDR2 SVGAGI (reference sequence). The V gene lost 5 bases and the J gene lost 7 bases, with 12 bases spanning the gap. The CDR3 spans 13 residues. CDR3 protein: CASSSSEVQPQHF. DNA for the CDR3: TGTGCCAGCAGTAGCTCTGAAGTACAGCCCCAGCATTTT.

The rearrangement uses TRBV15 and TRBJ1-1; tentative D call: TRBD1 (5 bases). CDR3 size: 14 residues. V was pared by 5 bases and J by 1 base, with 11 bases between. The germline V gene has CDR1 LNHNV and CDR2 YYDKDF (reference sequence). The CDR3, as DNA: TGTGCCACCAGCGGGGGGAATTCGAACACTGAAGCTTTCTTT. The encoded protein is CATSGGNSNTEAFF.

The chain joins TRBV30 to TRBJ1-1; D unclear. The CDR3 totals 15 residues. Trimming stripped 3 bases from V and 4 bases from J, with 18 bases between. Germline CDR1 is GTSNPN and CDR2 is SVGIG (reference sequence). The CDR3 DNA sequence: TGTGCCTGGAGGGTTGGACCCCGACGGGGCACTGAAGCTTTCTTT. Translating gives CAWRVGPRRGTEAFF.

V and J are TRBV10-3 and TRBJ1-5, with D uncertain. V gave up 3 bases and J gave up 2 bases, with 11 bases separating them. Germline V gene lookup returns CDR1 ENHRY and CDR2 SYGVKD. CDR3 size: 15 residues. CDR3 amino acids: CAISEHGQGNQPQHF. Written as DNA, the CDR3 is TGTGCCATCAGTGAACACGGCCAGGGCAATCAGCCCCAGCATTTT.

A single count supports this clone. The CDR3 sequence is CASRTGGPTEAFF. CDR3 nucleotide sequence: TGCGCCAGCAGGACAGGGGGCCCCACTGAAGCTTTCTTT. This rearrangement joins TRBV5-1 to TRBJ1-1; the match to TRBD1 covers 10 bases. CDR1 and CDR2 from the germline V gene are SGHRS and YFSETQ. Losses at the gene ends were 5 bases for V and 4 bases for J; bases not matched to a gene: 2. The CDR3 extends over 13 amino acids.

The chain joins TRBV5-4 to TRBJ2-3; 8 positions match TRBD2. Germline CDR1 SGHNT, CDR2 YYREEE (reference sequence). The junction had 9 bases not matched to a gene; V was cut back by 6 bases and J by 3 bases. The CDR3 loop spans 15 amino acids. The CDR3 region has the DNA TGTGCCAGCAACCAAGGACTAGCCCGTACAGATACGCAGTATTTT. Amino acid sequence: CASNQGLARTDTQYF.

The DNA of the CDR3 is TGTGCCAGCAGCCAAGGGGGCTCCTTCGGATACGAGCAGTACTTC. This encodes CASSQGGSFGYEQYF. The chain uses TRBV3-1 (or the pseudogene TRBV3-2) and TRBJ2-7, with D possibly matching TRBD1 (5 bases). With 1 base removed from V and 4 bases from J, the gap between germline ends came to 14 bases. Germline V gene lookup returns CDR1 LGHDT and CDR2 YNNKEL (reference sequence). The CDR3 extends over 15 amino acids.

The genes are TRBV18 and TRBJ2-7; 9 positions agree with TRBD1. Trimming took 5 bases from V and 6 from J; bases not matched to a gene: 11. Germline V gene lookup returns CDR1 KGHSH and CDR2 LQKENI. CDR3 length: 15 residues. The CDR3 DNA sequence: TGTGCCAGCTCAATACGGACAGGGGAATTAGCCGAGCAGTACTTC. Amino acids: CASSIRTGELAEQYF.

The chain combines TRBV11-2 with TRBJ2-7; possible D gene TRBD1, 5 bases. The CDR3 loop spans 14 amino acids. The ends were cut back, 5 bases at V and 7 bases at J, with 18 bases in the middle. Looked up from germline, CDR1 is SGHAT and CDR2 is FQNNGV. CDR3 sequence (DNA): TGTGCCAGCAGCCCCGGCAGGGTCCTTGGAGAGCAGTACTTC. It encodes CASSPGRVLGEQYF.

V and J are TRBV9 and TRBJ1-6, with TRBD1 identical over 7 bases. The trim removed 3 bases at V and 9 bases at J, leaving 9 bases unmatched. CDR3 length: 15 amino acids. Germline V CDR1 and CDR2: SGDLS, YYNGEE. CDR3 sequence: CASSAKTGEGSPLHF. The CDR3 coding sequence is TGTGCCAGCAGCGCGAAAACAGGGGAAGGTTCACCCCTCCACTTT.

The chain employs TRBV7-2 and TRBJ2-3; 7 positions agree with TRBD1. Germline V gene sequence: CDR1 SGHTA, CDR2 FQGNSA. With 2 bases clipped from V and 7 bases from J, the junction kept 12 bases outside the gene matches. The CDR3 extends over 16 amino acids. The CDR3 spells CASSLPKTTGTHTQYF. For the CDR3, the DNA is TGTGCCAGCAGCTTACCCAAAACGACAGGGACACATACGCAGTATTTT.

The CDR3 region has the DNA TGTGCCAGCAGCCAAGCCGGGGGCACTGAAGCTTTCTTT. This gives the protein CASSQAGGTEAFF. The rearrangement links TRBV14 to TRBJ1-1; D is perhaps TRBD1 (5 bases). Germline values: CDR1 SGHDN, CDR2 FVKESK. The CDR3 has 13 residues. Trimming pared 1 base from V and 4 bases from J, leaving 7 bases between.

V gene TRBV6-5 combines with J gene TRBJ1-1; D is possibly TRBD1 (6 bases). Trimming left V 4 bases short and J 7 bases short, with 13 bases between. This CDR3 is 13 amino acids long. The germline gives CDR1 MNHEY, CDR2 SVGAGI. The CDR3 region is CASSSTGKGEAFF. As DNA, the CDR3 is TGTGCCAGCAGTTCAACAGGGAAGGGTGAAGCTTTCTTT.